This TCR beta chain is drawn from a study of blood T cells in healthy people across ages. V lost 1 base to trimming and J lost 4 bases; unmatched junction nucleotides: 2. The CDR3 runs to 15 residues. The germline gives CDR1 LNHNV, CDR2 YYDKDF (reference sequence). Whole-study results and caveats: Possibly, changes in expanded clonotypes were confounded because donor CMV status was unknown. A roughly linear fall in TCR beta diversity per million T cells was seen with increasing age. Naive CD4+ cell counts and diversity both ran higher in long-lived than in aged donors.

Note on this clonotype: Its matching antigen is unknown.

Through a sample-barcoded 5' primer and a J-beta primer mix, a second PCR was run for about 7 to 12 cycles. The authors tagged each cDNA molecule using a template-switch adaptor with 12 random nucleotides. TCRdb re-derived calls from the 5' RACE reads in MiXCR, one entry per CDR3 protein. Here the sample spans hundreds of thousands of distinct CDR3 sequences, approximately 59% being singletons. The rearrangement joins TRBV15 to TRBJ2-1, with 9 bases lining up with TRBD1. Sequenced: blood. This TCR derives from a man aged 60 to 69 in good health. The CDR3 loop reads CATSRGDRAYNEQFF. CDR3 nucleotides: TGTGCCACCAGCAGAGGGGACAGGGCGTACAATGAGCAGTTCTTC.